The following is a T cell receptor beta chain sequence with its context. Sequencing used immunoSEQ multiplex PCR; TCRdb keeps in-frame clones, though not all of them. The table shows around 88,000 clones, with more than 85% occurring only once. The data were obtained in a study of T cell changes during pregnancy in multiple sclerosis. The source material was peripheral blood, sampled in the first trimester of pregnancy. The source of this sequence is a female donor with multiple sclerosis, enrolled in a pregnancy study.

CDR3 DNA sequence: TGCGCCAGCAGCCAAGATCAGCTAGCGGGAGTAAGCACCGGGGAGCTGTTTTTT. Protein sequence: CASSQDQLAGVSTGELFF. The V gene is TRBV4-1, the J gene TRBJ2-2; TRBD2 aligns across 10 bases. With 0 bases clipped from V and 4 bases from J, the junction kept 8 bases outside the gene matches. The CDR3 has 18 amino acids. Germline V gene data show CDR1 as MGHRA and CDR2 as YSYEKL.